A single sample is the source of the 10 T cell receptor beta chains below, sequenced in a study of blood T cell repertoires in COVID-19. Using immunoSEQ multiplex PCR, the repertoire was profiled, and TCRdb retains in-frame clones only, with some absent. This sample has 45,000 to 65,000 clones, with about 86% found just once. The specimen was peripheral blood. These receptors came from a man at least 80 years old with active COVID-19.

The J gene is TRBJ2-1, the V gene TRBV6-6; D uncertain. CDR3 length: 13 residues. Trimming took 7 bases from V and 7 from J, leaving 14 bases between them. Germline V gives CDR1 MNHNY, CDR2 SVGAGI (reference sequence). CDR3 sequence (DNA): TGTGCCAGCATTAATGGTCACGGGAATGAGCAGTTCTTC. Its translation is CASINGHGNEQFF.

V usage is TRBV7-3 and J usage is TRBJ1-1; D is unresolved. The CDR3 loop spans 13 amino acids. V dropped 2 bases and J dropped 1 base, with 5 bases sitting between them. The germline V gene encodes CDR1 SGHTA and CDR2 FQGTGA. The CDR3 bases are TGTGCCAGCAGCTTATCCAAGAACACTGAAGCTTTCTTT. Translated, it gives CASSLSKNTEAFF. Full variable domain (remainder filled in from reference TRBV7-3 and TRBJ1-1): GAGVSQTPSNKVTEKGKYVELRCDPISGHTALYWYRQSLGQGPEFLIYFQGTGAADDSGLPNDRFFAVRPEGSVSTLKIQRTERGDSAVYLCASSLSKNTEAFFGQGTRLTVV.

This CDR3 is CASTQVYNEQFF. The DNA for the CDR3 is TGTGCCAGCACCCAGGTCTACAATGAGCAGTTCTTC. This chain connects TRBV7-2 to TRBJ2-1; D gene ambiguous. The CDR3 runs 12 residues. The V end was cut by 7 bases, the J end by 3 bases, with 7 bases between. CDR1 and CDR2 from the germline V gene are SGHTA and FQGNSA.

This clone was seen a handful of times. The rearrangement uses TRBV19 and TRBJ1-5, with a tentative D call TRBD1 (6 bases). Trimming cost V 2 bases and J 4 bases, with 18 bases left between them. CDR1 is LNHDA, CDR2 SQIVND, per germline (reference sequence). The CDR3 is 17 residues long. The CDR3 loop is CASSITGQPPSNQPQHF. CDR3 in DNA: TGTGCCAGTAGTATAACTGGACAGCCCCCCAGTAATCAGCCCCAGCATTTT. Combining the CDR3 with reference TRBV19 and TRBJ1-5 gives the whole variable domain DGGITQSPKYLFRKEGQNVTLSCEQNLNHDAMYWYRQDPGQGLRLIYYSQIVNDFQKGDIAEGYSVSREKKESFPLTVTSAQKNPTAFYLCASSITGQPPSNQPQHFGDGTRLSIL.

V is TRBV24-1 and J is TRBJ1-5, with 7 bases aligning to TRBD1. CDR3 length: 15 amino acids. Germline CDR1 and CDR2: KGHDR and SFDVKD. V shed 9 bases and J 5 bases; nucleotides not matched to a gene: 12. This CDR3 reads CATVRSQGGDQPQHF. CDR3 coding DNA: TGTGCCACCGTCAGAAGCCAAGGGGGCGATCAGCCCCAGCATTTT.

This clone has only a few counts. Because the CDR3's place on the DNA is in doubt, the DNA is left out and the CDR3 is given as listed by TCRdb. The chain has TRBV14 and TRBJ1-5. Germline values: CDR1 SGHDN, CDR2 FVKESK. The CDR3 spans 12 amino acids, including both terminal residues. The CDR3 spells CASSDSNLYQHF.

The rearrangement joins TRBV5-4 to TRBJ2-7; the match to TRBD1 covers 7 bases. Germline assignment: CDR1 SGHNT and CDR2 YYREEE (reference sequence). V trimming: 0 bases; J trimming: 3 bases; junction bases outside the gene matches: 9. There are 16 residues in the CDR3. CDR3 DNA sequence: TGTGCCAGCAGCTTGGTTCTTTTGGGACAGAGCTACGAGCAGTACTTC. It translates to CASSLVLLGQSYEQYF.

The CDR3 DNA is TGTGCCAGCAGCCCCCAGGGAAGCTCCTACAATGAGCAGTTCTTC. Its translation: CASSPQGSSYNEQFF. This chain links TRBV7-9 with TRBJ2-1; TRBD1 is a possible D gene (5 bases). Germline V gives CDR1 SEHNR, CDR2 FQNEAQ (reference sequence). V lost 5 bases, J lost 0 bases, and 11 bases lay in between. The CDR3 is made up of 15 amino acids.

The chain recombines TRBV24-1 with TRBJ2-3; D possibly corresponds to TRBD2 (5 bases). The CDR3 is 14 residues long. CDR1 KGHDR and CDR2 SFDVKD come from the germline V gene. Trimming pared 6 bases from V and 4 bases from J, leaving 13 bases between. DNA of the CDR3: TGTGCCACCAGTCGTGGGAGCACCTCAGATACGCAGTATTTT. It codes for CATSRGSTSDTQYF.

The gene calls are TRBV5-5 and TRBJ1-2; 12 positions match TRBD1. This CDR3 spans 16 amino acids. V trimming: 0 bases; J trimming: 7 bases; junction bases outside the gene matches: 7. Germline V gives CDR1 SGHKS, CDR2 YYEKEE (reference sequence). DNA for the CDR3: TGTGCCAGCAGCTTGGCGTTGGGACAGGGGGCGCGTGGCTACACCTTC. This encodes CASSLALGQGARGYTF.